This TCR beta chain originates from a study of T cells in Graves' hyperthyroidism and ophthalmopathy. Amplification of TCR beta CDR3 regions used RNA as the template. HTBI primers drove first-round RT-PCR of the TCR CDR3. TCRdb passed the multiplex PCR reads through MiXCR, listing each CDR3 protein once. The sample lists 300,000 to 350,000 distinct CDR3 sequences; about a sixth were seen once. Study outcomes and limitations: Peripheral blood also featured most of the thyroid clonotypes expanded above 0.001.

A Clinical Activity Score of at least 3, a NOSPECS grade of at least 4 and a duration under 3 months were recorded in the ophthalmopathy patients. Patients showing uncontrolled infection, other autoimmune disease, pregnancy or lactation were ineligible. The study based diagnoses on clinical symptoms, serum thyroxine and TRAb, thyroid ultrasound and orbital computed tomography. About this clonotype itself: Its antigen is unknown. A much bigger clone sits one base away, suggesting this may be a read error.

Germline V CDR1 and CDR2: SQVTM, ANQGSEA. V lost 4 bases and J 7 bases, leaving 23 bases between the germline ends. The CDR3 totals 15 residues. This chain links TRBV29-1 with TRBJ2-7; D is perhaps TRBD1 or TRBD2 (5 bases each). This clonotype was obtained from a woman aged 40 to 55 with Graves' ophthalmopathy. Sequenced material: blood. CDR3 region: CSVGIGGQLGEEQYF. CDR3 sequence (DNA): TGCAGCGTTGGTATCGGTGGGCAGTTAGGGGAGGAGCAGTACTTC.